This T cell receptor beta chain was recorded in a study of OX40 agonist ivuxolimab in advanced cancers. Assay used: immunoSEQ multiplex PCR; TCRdb lists only in-frame clones, some missing. The sample contains under 35,000 clones, 84% of which appear only once. Germline CDR1 is SQVTM and CDR2 is ANQGSEA. This CDR3 is built from 11 residues. Trimming shortened V by 6 bases and J by 7 bases, and 10 bases separated the two germline ends. The V call is TRBV29-1, the J call TRBJ2-1; TRBD2 might be the D (6 bases). The material was CD4+ or CD8+ T cells sorted from blood, obtained in a trial of the OX40 agonist ivuxolimab. This clonotype originated in an adult with an advanced solid tumor such as melanoma, head and neck, liver or kidney cancer. The CDR3 reads CSVAGGNEQFF. CDR3 DNA: TGCAGCGTCGCAGGAGGGAATGAGCAGTTCTTC.